This record looks at one T cell receptor (beta chain) sequence and its context. The data derive from a study of cytomegalovirus exposure and HLA in healthy donors. The PCR made use of 60 Vbeta and 13 Jbeta primers. TCRdb keeps only in-frame clones here, not all; method: immunoSEQ multiplex PCR. The table includes fewer than 140,000 clones, about three quarters detected once. The CDR3 is 17 residues long. The germline gives CDR1 SGHNT, CDR2 YENEEA. The V segment lost 0 bases and the J segment 6 bases; nucleotides outside the gene matches: 9. The source material was PBMCs. The TCR originated in a boy aged 5-17 years in good health and CMV-seronegative. The chain recombines TRBV11-3 with TRBJ2-7; 12 positions agree with TRBD2. The CDR3 protein is CASSLDSPSGRGSEQYF. The CDR3 bases are TGTGCCAGCAGCTTAGACTCACCTAGCGGGAGGGGATCCGAGCAGTACTTC.